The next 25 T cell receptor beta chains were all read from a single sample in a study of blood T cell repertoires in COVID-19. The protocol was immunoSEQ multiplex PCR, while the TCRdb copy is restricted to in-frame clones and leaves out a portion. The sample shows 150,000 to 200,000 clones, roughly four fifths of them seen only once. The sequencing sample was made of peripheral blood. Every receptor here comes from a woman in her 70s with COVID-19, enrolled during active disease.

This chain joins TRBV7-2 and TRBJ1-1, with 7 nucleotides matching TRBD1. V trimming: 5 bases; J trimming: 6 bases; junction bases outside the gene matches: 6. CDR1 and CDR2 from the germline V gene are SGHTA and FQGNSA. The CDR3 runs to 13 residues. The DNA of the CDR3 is TGTGCCAGCAGCGCCTATCAGGGGGCTGAAGCTTTCTTT. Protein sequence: CASSAYQGAEAFF.

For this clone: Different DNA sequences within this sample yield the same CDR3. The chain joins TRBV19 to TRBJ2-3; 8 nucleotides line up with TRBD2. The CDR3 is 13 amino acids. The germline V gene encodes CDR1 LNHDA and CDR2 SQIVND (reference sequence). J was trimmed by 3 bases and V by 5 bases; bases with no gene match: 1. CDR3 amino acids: CASSLAGTDTQYF. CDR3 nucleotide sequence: TGTGCCAGTAGTTTAGCGGGAACAGATACGCAGTATTTT.

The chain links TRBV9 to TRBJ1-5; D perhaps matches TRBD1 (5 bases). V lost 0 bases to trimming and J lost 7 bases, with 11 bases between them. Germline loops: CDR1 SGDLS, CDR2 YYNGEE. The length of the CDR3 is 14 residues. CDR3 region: CASSVGQEGQPQHF. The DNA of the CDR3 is TGTGCCAGCAGCGTAGGGCAGGAGGGGCAGCCCCAGCATTTT.

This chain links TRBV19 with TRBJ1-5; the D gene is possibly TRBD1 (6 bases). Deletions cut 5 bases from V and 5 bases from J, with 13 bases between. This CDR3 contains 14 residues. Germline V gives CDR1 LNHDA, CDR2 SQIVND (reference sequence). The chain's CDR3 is CASSYVRGDQPQHF. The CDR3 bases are TGTGCCAGTAGTTATGTCAGGGGTGATCAGCCCCAGCATTTT.

CDR3 residues: CASSLQAGSAYEQYF. In DNA form, the CDR3 reads TGCGCCAGCAGCTTGCAAGCGGGCAGCGCCTACGAGCAGTACTTC. The chain recombines TRBV5-1 with TRBJ2-7, with D tentatively TRBD2 (6 bases). The CDR3 is 15 amino acids. CDR1 is SGHRS and CDR2 is YFSETQ in the germline V gene. V was clipped by 1 base and J by 2 bases, with 13 bases between them.

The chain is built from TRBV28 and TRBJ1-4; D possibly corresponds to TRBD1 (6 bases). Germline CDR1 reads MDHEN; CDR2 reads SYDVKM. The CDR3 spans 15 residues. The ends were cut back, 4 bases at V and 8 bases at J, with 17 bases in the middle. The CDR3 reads CASSSTGRENEKLFF. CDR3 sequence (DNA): TGTGCCAGCAGTTCCACAGGGAGGGAGAACGAAAAACTGTTTTTT.

The CDR3 reads CASSESYSYEQYF. As DNA, the CDR3 is TGCGCCAGCAGTGAGTCGTACAGCTACGAGCAGTACTTC. The V call is TRBV10-2, the J call TRBJ2-7; D is undetermined. V was shortened by 0 bases and J by 3 bases, with 6 bases between the two germline ends. The germline V gene encodes CDR1 WSHSY and CDR2 SAAADI. This CDR3 is 13 amino acids long.

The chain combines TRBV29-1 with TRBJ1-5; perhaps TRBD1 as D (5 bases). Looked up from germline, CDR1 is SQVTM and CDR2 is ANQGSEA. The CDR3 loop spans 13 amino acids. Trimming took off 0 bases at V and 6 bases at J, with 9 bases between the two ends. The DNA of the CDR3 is TGCAGCGTTGAAGAGCCGGGGGGTCAGCCCCAGCATTTT. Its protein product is CSVEEPGGQPQHF.

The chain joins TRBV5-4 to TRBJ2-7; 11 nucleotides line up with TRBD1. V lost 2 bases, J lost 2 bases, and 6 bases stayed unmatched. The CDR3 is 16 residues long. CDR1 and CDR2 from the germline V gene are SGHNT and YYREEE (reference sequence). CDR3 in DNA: TGTGCCAGCAGCTTACCCGGGGGACAGGGGGCCTACGAGCAGTACTTC. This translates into CASSLPGGQGAYEQYF.

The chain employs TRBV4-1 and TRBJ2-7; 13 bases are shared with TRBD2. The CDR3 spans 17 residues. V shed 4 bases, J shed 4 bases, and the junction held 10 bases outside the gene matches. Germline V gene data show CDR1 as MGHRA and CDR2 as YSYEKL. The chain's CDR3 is CASSPNPRTSGSYEQYF. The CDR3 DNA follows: TGCGCCAGCAGCCCCAATCCCCGGACTAGCGGGAGTTACGAGCAGTACTTC.

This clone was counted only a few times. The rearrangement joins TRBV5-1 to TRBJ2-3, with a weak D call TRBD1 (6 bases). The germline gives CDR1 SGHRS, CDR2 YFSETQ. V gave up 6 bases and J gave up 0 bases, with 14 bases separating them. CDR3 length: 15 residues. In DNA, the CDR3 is TGCGCCAGCACAACTCAGGGGTCTAGCACAGATACGCAGTATTTT. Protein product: CASTTQGSSTDTQYF.

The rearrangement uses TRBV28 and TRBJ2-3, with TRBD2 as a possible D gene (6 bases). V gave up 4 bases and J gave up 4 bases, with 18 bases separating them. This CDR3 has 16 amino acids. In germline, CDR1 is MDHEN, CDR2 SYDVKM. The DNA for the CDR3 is TGTGCCAGCAGTTCCTCTTGGGCGGGAATGGCAGATACGCAGTATTTT. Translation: CASSSSWAGMADTQYF.

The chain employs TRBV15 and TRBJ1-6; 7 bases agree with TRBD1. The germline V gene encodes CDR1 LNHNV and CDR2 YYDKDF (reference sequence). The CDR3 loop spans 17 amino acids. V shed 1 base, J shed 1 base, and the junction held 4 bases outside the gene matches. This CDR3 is CATSRGDRESYNSPLHF. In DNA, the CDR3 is TGTGCCACCAGCAGAGGAGACAGGGAATCCTATAATTCACCCCTCCACTTT. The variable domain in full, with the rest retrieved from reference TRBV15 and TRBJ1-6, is DAMVIQNPRYQVTQFGKPVTLSCSQTLNHNVMYWYQQKSSQAPKLLFHYYDKDFNNEADTPDNFQSRRPNTSFCFLDIRSPGLGDTAMYLCATSRGDRESYNSPLHFGNGTRLTVT.

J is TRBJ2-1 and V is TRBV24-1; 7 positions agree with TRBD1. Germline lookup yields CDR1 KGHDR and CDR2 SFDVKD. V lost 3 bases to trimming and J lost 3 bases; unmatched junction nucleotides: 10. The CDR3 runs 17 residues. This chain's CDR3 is CATSDTPFRTGYNEQFF. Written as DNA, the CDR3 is TGTGCCACCAGTGATACCCCTTTTCGGACAGGCTACAATGAGCAGTTCTTC.

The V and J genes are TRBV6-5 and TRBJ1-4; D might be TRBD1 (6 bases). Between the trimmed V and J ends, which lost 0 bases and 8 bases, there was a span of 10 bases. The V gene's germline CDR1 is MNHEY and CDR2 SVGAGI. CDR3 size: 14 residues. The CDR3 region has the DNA TGTGCCAGCAGTTACTCAGGGGGAATCGAAAAACTGTTTTTT. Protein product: CASSYSGGIEKLFF.

CDR3 region: CASSLGSSLPLHF. For the CDR3, the DNA is TGTGCCAGCAGCCTCGGGTCATCTTTACCCCTCCACTTT. The chain uses TRBV5-6 and TRBJ1-6; no definite D call. With 4 bases removed from V and 12 bases from J, the gap between germline ends came to 14 bases. Per germline, CDR1 SGHDT and CDR2 YYEEEE. This CDR3 spans 13 amino acids.

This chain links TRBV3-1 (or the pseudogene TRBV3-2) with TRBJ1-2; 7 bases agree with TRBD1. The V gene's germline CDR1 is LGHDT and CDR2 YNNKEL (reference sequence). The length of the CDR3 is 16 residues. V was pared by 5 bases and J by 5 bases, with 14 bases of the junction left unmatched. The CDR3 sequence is CASSESVGTVKYGYTF. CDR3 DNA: TGTGCCAGCAGCGAGAGCGTCGGGACAGTCAAATATGGCTACACCTTC.

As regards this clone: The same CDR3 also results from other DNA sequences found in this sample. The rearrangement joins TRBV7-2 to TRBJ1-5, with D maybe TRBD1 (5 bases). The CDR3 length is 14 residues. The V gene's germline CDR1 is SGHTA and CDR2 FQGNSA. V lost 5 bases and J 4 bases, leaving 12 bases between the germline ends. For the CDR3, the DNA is TGTGCCAGCAGCCCTACGGGGGGAAATCAGCCCCAGCATTTT. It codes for CASSPTGGNQPQHF. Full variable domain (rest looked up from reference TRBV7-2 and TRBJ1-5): GAGVSQSPSNKVTEKGKDVELRCDPISGHTALYWYRQSLGQGLEFLIYFQGNSAPDKSGLPSDRFSAERTGGSVSTLTIQRTQQEDSAVYLCASSPTGGNQPQHFGDGTRLSIL.

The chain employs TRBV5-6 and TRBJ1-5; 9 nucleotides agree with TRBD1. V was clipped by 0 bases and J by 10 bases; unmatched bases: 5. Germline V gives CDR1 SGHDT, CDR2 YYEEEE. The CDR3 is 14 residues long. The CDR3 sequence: CASSLADRGDPQHF. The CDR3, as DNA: TGTGCCAGCAGCTTGGCAGACAGGGGGGATCCCCAGCATTTT.

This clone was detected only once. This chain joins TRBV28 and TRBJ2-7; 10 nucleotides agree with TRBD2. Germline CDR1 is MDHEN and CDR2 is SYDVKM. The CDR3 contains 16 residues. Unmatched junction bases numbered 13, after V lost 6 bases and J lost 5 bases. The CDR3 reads CASRGRLAGRGDEQYF. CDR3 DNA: TGTGCCAGCAGGGGCCGACTAGCGGGTAGGGGGGACGAGCAGTACTTC.

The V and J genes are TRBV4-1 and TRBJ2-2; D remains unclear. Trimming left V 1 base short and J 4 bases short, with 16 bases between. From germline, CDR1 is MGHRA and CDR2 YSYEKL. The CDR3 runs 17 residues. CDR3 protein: CASSQGSRVARTGELFF. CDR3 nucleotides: TGCGCCAGCAGCCAAGGCTCGAGAGTAGCCCGCACCGGGGAGCTGTTTTTT.

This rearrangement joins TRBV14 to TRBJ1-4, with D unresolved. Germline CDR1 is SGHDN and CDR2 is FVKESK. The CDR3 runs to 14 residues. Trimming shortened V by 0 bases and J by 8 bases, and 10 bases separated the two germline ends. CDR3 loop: CASSQDRLEEKLFF. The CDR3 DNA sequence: TGTGCCAGCAGCCAAGACAGGTTAGAGGAAAAACTGTTTTTT.

In DNA form, the CDR3 reads TGTGCCAGCAGCCGGGTGGGAGGGCACCAAGAGACCCAGTACTTC. Protein sequence: CASSRVGGHQETQYF. J is TRBJ2-5 and V is TRBV5-6; 7 bases are a match to TRBD2. CDR3 length equals 15 residues. Germline CDR1 is SGHDT and CDR2 is YYEEEE. V lost 4 bases to trimming and J lost 0 bases; unmatched junction nucleotides: 6.

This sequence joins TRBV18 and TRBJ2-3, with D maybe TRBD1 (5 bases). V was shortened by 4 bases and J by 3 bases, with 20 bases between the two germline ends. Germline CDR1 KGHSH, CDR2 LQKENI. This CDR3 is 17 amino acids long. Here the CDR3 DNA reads TGTGCCAGCTCACTACGGACATCCCGTCCTGCAACAGATACGCAGTATTTT. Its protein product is CASSLRTSRPATDTQYF. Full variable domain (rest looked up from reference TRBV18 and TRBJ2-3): NAGVMQNPRHLVRRRGQEARLRCSPMKGHSHVYWYRQLPEEGLKFMVYLQKENIIDESGMPKERFSAEFPKEGPSILRIQQVVRGDSAAYFCASSLRTSRPATDTQYFGPGTRLTVL.

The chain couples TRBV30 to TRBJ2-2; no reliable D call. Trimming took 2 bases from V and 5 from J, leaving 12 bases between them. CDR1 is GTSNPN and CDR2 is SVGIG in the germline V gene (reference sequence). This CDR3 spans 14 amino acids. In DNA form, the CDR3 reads TGTGCCTGGAGTCCTGGTCTAGTTACCGGGGAGCTGTTTTTT. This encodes CAWSPGLVTGELFF.